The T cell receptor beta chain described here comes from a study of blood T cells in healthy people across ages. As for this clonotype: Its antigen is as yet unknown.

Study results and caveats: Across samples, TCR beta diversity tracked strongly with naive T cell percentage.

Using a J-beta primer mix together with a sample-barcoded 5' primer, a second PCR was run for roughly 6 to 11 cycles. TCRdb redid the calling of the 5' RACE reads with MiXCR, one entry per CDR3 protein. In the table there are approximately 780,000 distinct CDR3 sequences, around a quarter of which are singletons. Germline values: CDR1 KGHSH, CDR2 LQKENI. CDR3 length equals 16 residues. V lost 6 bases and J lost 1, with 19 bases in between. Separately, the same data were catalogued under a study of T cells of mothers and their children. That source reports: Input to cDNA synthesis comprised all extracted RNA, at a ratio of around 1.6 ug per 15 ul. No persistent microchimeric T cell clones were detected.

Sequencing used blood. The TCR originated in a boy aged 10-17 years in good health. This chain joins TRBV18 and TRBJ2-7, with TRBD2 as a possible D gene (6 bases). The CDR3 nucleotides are TGTGCCAGCTCTTCTCGACAGCCCCGGGGGTCCTACGAGCAGTACTTC. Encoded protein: CASSSRQPRGSYEQYF.